The 20 T cell receptor beta chains below all came from one sample that was sequenced in a study of blood T cell repertoires in COVID-19. Sequencing was performed with immunoSEQ multiplex PCR; in TCRdb, only in-frame clones are kept and a portion is missing. The table has fewer than 250,000 clones, about 85% seen once. What was sequenced was peripheral blood. The receptor set was obtained from a man aged 65-85 years with acute or convalescent COVID-19.

V usage is TRBV5-4 and J usage is TRBJ1-5, with a tentative D call TRBD1 (6 bases). Germline CDR1 and CDR2: SGHNT and YYREEE (reference sequence). Trimming stripped 0 bases from V and 4 bases from J, with 11 bases between. CDR3 length: 15 residues. The CDR3 loop reads CASSLEPGANQPQHF. CDR3 bases: TGTGCCAGCAGCTTGGAACCAGGGGCAAATCAGCCCCAGCATTTT.

This sequence joins TRBV18 and TRBJ2-7; possible D gene TRBD2, 6 bases. The CDR3 extends over 14 amino acids. From germline, CDR1 is KGHSH and CDR2 LQKENI. The germline V and J ends were trimmed by 6 bases and 0 bases, with 12 bases remaining between them. The CDR3, as DNA: TGTGCCAGCTCCTCTAGCGTGAGCTCCTACGAGCAGTACTTC. It specifies CASSSSVSSYEQYF.

The CDR3 DNA is TGTGCCAGCAGTCCCCGACAGGGCAGCTCGAACACTGAAGCTTTCTTT. Its translation: CASSPRQGSSNTEAFF. This sequence joins TRBV6-2 or TRBV6-3 and TRBJ1-1; 7 bases align to TRBD1. In germline, CDR1 is MNHEY, CDR2 SVGEGT. V lost 5 bases, J lost 1 base, and 10 bases stayed unmatched. The CDR3 totals 16 residues.

This clone showed up just a few times. The V call is TRBV7-9, the J call TRBJ2-7, with D maybe TRBD1 (6 bases). Trimming removed 2 bases from V and 5 bases from J, with 13 bases in between. CDR3 length: 14 amino acids. Per germline, CDR1 SEHNR and CDR2 FQNEAQ (reference sequence). This CDR3 is CASSLTQGANEQYF. CDR3 sequence (DNA): TGTGCCAGCAGCTTAACACAGGGAGCCAACGAGCAGTACTTC.

This clone was detected only once. The chain uses TRBV20-1 and TRBJ2-1, with D tentatively TRBD2 (6 bases). Looked up from germline, CDR1 is DFQATT and CDR2 is SNEGSKA (reference sequence). The CDR3 contains 16 residues. The V end lost 3 bases, the J end lost 1 base, and 16 bases lay between the germline ends. Written as DNA, the CDR3 is TGCAGTGCTAGTCAGATCGGGAGAGGGTCCTACAATGAGCAGTTCTTC. Its protein is CSASQIGRGSYNEQFF.

The count of this clone is one. This chain uses TRBV11-2 with TRBJ1-4, with TRBD1 identical over 8 bases. Germline V gives CDR1 SGHAT, CDR2 FQNNGV. This CDR3 spans 15 amino acids. The V and J ends lost 6 bases and 6 bases, in that order; junction bases with no gene match: 9. CDR3 bases: TGTGCCAGCAGTTTCCAGGGGGCGCGCGATGAAAAACTGTTTTTT. Its protein product is CASSFQGARDEKLFF.

The chain carries TRBV24-1 and TRBJ2-3, with TRBD1 as a possible D gene (6 bases). The CDR3 is 14 amino acids. Germline CDR1 reads KGHDR; CDR2 reads SFDVKD. Trimming left V 9 bases short and J 2 bases short, with 14 bases between. CDR3 residues: CATSAGQPTDTQYF. CDR3 nucleotide sequence: TGTGCCACCTCCGCCGGACAGCCCACAGATACGCAGTATTTT.

This chain joins TRBV7-9 and TRBJ1-1; a possible D gene is TRBD1 (6 bases). Trimming took off 4 bases at V and 0 bases at J, with 9 bases between the two ends. This CDR3 spans 14 amino acids. Germline V CDR1 and CDR2: SEHNR, FQNEAQ (reference sequence). The chain's CDR3 is CASSSQGVNTEAFF. CDR3 sequence (DNA): TGTGCCAGCAGCTCACAGGGCGTGAACACTGAAGCTTTCTTT.

This chain uses TRBV7-3 with TRBJ2-3, with no clear D. Trimming took 5 bases from V and 2 from J, leaving 8 bases between them. Looked up from germline, CDR1 is SGHTA and CDR2 is FQGTGA. The CDR3 is 13 residues long. The CDR3 region has the DNA TGTGCCAGCAGCCCCCGGTACACAGATACGCAGTATTTT. Its protein product is CASSPRYTDTQYF.

The chain couples TRBV15 to TRBJ1-1, with no clear D. The CDR3 is 13 residues long. Germline V gives CDR1 LNHNV, CDR2 YYDKDF (reference sequence). Trimming took 0 bases from V and 0 from J, leaving 2 bases between them. The CDR3 loop reads CATSRDMNTEAFF. The CDR3, as DNA: TGTGCCACCAGCAGAGATATGAACACTGAAGCTTTCTTT.

The J gene is TRBJ1-6, the V gene TRBV19, with 10 bases lining up with TRBD1. Trimming took 5 bases from V and 6 from J; bases not matched to a gene: 10. CDR1 is LNHDA, CDR2 SQIVND, per germline (reference sequence). CDR3 length: 17 amino acids. The CDR3 reads CASSSSDRGTSNSPLHF. CDR3 nucleotides: TGTGCCAGTAGTTCCTCGGACAGGGGGACAAGTAATTCACCCCTCCACTTT.

The chain carries TRBV11-2 and TRBJ2-5; TRBD2 matches 8 bases. The V gene's germline CDR1 is SGHAT and CDR2 FQNNGV. CDR3 length: 14 amino acids. The trim removed 5 bases at V and 4 bases at J, leaving 6 bases unmatched. The CDR3, as DNA: TGTGCCAGCAGCCCGGGACTAGGGGCAGAGACCCAGTACTTC. This sequence encodes CASSPGLGAETQYF.

This chain links TRBV11-2 with TRBJ2-7; D perhaps matches TRBD1 (6 bases). The CDR3 totals 16 residues. The V gene lost 2 bases and the J gene lost 6 bases, with 20 bases spanning the gap. In germline, CDR1 is SGHAT, CDR2 FQNNGV. CDR3: CASSLFPAGANLEQYF. The CDR3, as DNA: TGTGCCAGCAGCTTATTTCCGGCAGGGGCCAACCTCGAGCAGTACTTC.

This clone was seen a single time. A junction boundary mismatches the germline segment, possibly from a read error. As DNA, the CDR3 is TGTGCCAGCACCTTGGAGGGGCACTCTGGAAACACCATATATTTT. Translating it yields CASTLEGHSGNTIYF. The chain employs TRBV5-6 and TRBJ1-3; weak D call: TRBD1 (5 bases). There are 15 residues in the CDR3. Germline assignment: CDR1 SGHDT and CDR2 YYEEEE.

Concerning this clone itself: The identical CDR3 is also encoded by other nucleotide sequences in the sample. The chain joins TRBV7-2 to TRBJ2-2, with 8 nucleotides matching TRBD2. The CDR3 is made up of 14 amino acids. Looked up from germline, CDR1 is SGHTA and CDR2 is FQGNSA. The junction had 2 bases not matched to a gene; V was cut back by 4 bases and J by 4 bases. CDR3 region: CASSSGTSTGELFF. CDR3 DNA sequence: TGTGCCAGCAGCTCCGGGACTAGCACCGGGGAGCTGTTTTTT.

The chain uses TRBV28 and TRBJ1-2; 9 bases line up with TRBD1. Germline V gene lookup returns CDR1 MDHEN and CDR2 SYDVKM. Trimming cost V 5 bases and J 3 bases; bases outside gene matches: 7. The CDR3 is made up of 15 amino acids. The CDR3 DNA follows: TGTGCCAGCAGTGACCCGGGACAGGGACACTATGGCTACACCTTC. It translates to CASSDPGQGHYGYTF.

This CDR3 is CASTREGTGAYEQYF. The CDR3 coding sequence is TGTGCCAGTACCCGAGAGGGTACCGGGGCCTACGAGCAGTACTTC. V is TRBV19 and J is TRBJ2-7, with TRBD2 as a possible D gene (5 bases). Germline CDR1 LNHDA, CDR2 SQIVND (reference sequence). This CDR3 has 15 amino acids. V lost 7 bases and J 2 bases, leaving 18 bases between the germline ends.

The chain employs TRBV29-1 and TRBJ1-2, with 7 positions matching TRBD1. Per germline, CDR1 SQVTM and CDR2 ANQGSEA. V lost 8 bases to trimming and J lost 8 bases; unmatched junction nucleotides: 8. This CDR3 comprises 11 residues. CDR3 sequence reads: CSHTTGLGYTF. DNA for the CDR3: TGCAGCCACACGACAGGGCTAGGCTACACCTTC.

The chain combines TRBV3-1 (or the pseudogene TRBV3-2) with TRBJ2-7; 11 positions match TRBD2. This CDR3 spans 16 amino acids. V lost 4 bases to trimming and J lost 1 base; unmatched junction nucleotides: 6. The germline V gene has CDR1 LGHDT and CDR2 YNNKEL (reference sequence). The CDR3 loop reads CASSPGTSGWSYEQYF. Here the CDR3 DNA reads TGTGCCAGCAGCCCCGGGACTAGCGGATGGTCCTACGAGCAGTACTTC.

The V gene is TRBV6-2 or TRBV6-3, the J gene TRBJ1-1; a possible D gene is TRBD1 (5 bases). Germline loops: CDR1 MNHEY, CDR2 SVGEGT. Trimming stripped 5 bases from V and 5 bases from J, with 12 bases between. The CDR3 contains 13 residues. As DNA, the CDR3 is TGTGCCAGCAGTAAGGAGGGGCGGACTGAAGCTTTCTTT. It encodes CASSKEGRTEAFF.